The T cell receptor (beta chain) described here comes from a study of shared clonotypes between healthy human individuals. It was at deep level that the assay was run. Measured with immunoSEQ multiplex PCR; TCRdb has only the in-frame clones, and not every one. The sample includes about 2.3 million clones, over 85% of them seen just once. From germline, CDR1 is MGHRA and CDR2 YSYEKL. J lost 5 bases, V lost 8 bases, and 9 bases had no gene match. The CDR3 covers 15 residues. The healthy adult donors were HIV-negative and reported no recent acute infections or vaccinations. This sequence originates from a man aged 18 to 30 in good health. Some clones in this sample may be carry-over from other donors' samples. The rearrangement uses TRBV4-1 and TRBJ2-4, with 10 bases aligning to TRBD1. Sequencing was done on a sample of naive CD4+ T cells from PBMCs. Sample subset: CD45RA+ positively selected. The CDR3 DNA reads TGCGCCAGCGGGTACCGGGACAGGGGCGAAAACATTCAGTACTTC. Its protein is CASGYRDRGENIQYF.